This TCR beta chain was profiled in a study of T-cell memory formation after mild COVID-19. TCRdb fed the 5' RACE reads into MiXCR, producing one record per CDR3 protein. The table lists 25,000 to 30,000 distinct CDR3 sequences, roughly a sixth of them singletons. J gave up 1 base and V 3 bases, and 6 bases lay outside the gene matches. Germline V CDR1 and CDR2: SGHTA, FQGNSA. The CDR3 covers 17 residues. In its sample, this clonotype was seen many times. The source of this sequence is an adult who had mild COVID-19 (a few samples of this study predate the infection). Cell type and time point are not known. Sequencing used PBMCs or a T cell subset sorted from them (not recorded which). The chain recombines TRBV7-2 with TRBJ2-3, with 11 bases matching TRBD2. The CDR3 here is CASSLRRLAGRTDTQYF. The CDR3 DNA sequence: TGTGCCAGCAGCTTGAGGAGACTAGCGGGACGCACAGATACGCAGTATTTT.